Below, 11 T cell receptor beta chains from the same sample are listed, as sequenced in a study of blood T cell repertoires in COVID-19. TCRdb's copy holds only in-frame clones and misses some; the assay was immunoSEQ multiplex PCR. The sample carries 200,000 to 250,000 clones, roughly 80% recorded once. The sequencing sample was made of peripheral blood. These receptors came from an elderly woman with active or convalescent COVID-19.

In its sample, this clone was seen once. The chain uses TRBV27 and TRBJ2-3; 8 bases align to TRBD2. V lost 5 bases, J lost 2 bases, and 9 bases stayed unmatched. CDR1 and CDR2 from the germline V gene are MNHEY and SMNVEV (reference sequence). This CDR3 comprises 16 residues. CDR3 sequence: CASSPRTGGFTDTQYF. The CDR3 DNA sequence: TGTGCCAGCAGTCCCCGTACGGGAGGGTTCACAGATACGCAGTATTTT.

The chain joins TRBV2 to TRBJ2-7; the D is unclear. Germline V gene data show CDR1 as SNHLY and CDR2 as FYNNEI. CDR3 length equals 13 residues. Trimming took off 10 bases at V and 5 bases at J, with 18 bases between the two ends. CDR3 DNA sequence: TGTGCCACCTCCGGAGAGGTAGCCCACGAGCAGTACTTC. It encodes CATSGEVAHEQYF.

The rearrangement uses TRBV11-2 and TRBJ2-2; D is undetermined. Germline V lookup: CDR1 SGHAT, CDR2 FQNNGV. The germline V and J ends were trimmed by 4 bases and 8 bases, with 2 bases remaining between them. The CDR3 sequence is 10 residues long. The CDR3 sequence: CASSSGELFF. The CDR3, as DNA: TGTGCCAGCAGCTCGGGGGAGCTGTTTTTT.

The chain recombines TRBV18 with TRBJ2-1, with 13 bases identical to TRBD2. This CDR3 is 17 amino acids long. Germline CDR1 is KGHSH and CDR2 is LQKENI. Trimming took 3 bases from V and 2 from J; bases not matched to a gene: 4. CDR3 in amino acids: CASSPPGLAGTYNEQFF. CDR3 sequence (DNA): TGTGCCAGCTCACCTCCGGGACTAGCGGGGACCTACAATGAGCAGTTCTTC.

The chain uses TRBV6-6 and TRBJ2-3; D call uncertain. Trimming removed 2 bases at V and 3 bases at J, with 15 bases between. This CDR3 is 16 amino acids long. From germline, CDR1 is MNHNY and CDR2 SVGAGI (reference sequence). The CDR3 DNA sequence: TGTGCCAGCAGTTACCAGGTCCACCCGCGAACAGATACGCAGTATTTT. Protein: CASSYQVHPRTDTQYF.

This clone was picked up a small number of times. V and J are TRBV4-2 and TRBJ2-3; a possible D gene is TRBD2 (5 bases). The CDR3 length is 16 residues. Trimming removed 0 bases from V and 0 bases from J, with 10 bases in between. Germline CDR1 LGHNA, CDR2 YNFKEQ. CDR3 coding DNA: TGTGCCAGCAGCCAAGAGCCCCGGGGTAGCACAGATACGCAGTATTTT. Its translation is CASSQEPRGSTDTQYF.

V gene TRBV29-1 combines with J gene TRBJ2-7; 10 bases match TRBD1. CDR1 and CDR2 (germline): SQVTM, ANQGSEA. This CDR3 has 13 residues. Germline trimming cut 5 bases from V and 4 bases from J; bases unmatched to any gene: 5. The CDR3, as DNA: TGCAGCGTTTGGAAGGGACAGGGGTACGAGCAGTACTTC. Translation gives CSVWKGQGYEQYF.

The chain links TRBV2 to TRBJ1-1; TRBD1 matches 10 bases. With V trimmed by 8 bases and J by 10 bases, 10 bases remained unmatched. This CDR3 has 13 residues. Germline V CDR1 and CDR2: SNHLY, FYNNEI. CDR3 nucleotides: TGTGCCAGCTCGGGACAGGGGTTTTTTGGAGCTTTCTTT. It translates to CASSGQGFFGAFF. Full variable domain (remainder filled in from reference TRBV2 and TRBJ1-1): EPEVTQTPSHQVTQMGQEVILRCVPISNHLYFYWYRQILGQKVEFLVSFYNNEISEKSEIFDDQFSVERPDGSNFTLKIRSTKLEDSAMYFCASSGQGFFGAFFGQGTRLTVV.

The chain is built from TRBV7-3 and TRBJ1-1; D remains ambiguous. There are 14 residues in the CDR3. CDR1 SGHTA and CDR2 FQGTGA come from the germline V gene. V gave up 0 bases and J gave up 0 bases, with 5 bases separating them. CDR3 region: CASSLTAMNTEAFF. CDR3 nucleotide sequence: TGTGCCAGCAGCTTAACAGCCATGAACACTGAAGCTTTCTTT.

The CDR3 bases are TGCGCCAGCAGCTTACAGCCCCGAAACGGCTACACCTTC. It specifies CASSLQPRNGYTF. The chain is built from TRBV4-1 and TRBJ1-2; D is unclear. Per the germline V gene, CDR1 is MGHRA and CDR2 is YSYEKL. Trimming shortened V by 5 bases and J by 8 bases, and 15 bases separated the two germline ends. This CDR3 is 13 amino acids long.

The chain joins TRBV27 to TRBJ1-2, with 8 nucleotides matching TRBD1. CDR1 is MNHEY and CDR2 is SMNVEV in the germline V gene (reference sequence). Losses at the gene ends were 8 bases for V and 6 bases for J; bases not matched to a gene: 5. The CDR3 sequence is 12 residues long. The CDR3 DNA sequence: TGTGCCAGCCGCCGGACAGGGAATGGCTACACCTTC. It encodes CASRRTGNGYTF.